This passage covers 13 T cell receptor beta chains from one sample sequenced in a study of shared clonotypes between healthy human individuals. Sequencing used immunoSEQ multiplex PCR; TCRdb keeps in-frame clones, though not all of them. Of 190,000 or so clones listed, approximately 92% were seen once; the top ten hold around 0.072%. Sequencing was performed on naive CD4+ T cells sorted from blood. This sample's subset: CD45RA+ positively selected. These receptors originate from a woman between 25 and 40 years old in good health.

This rearrangement joins TRBV5-6 to TRBJ1-2, with D possibly matching TRBD1 (5 bases). CDR1 is SGHDT, CDR2 YYEEEE, per germline. CDR3 length: 15 amino acids. The V end was cut by 3 bases, the J end by 1 base, with 13 bases between. In DNA, the CDR3 is TGTGCCAGCAGCTGGGGACTCTTGTATAACTATGGCTACACCTTC. This encodes CASSWGLLYNYGYTF.

This chain connects TRBV5-4 to TRBJ2-7; either TRBD1 or TRBD2 may fit D (5 bases each). Germline V lookup: CDR1 SGHNT, CDR2 YYREEE (reference sequence). The CDR3 covers 13 residues. Trimming left V 3 bases short and J 3 bases short, with 10 bases between. The CDR3 here is CASSSGPYYEQYF. DNA for the CDR3: TGTGCCAGCAGCTCGGGACCCTACTACGAGCAGTACTTC.

The rearrangement joins TRBV27 to TRBJ1-1; D remains ambiguous. The CDR3 spans 15 residues. The germline V and J ends were trimmed by 2 bases and 4 bases, with 14 bases remaining between them. Germline V gene lookup returns CDR1 MNHEY and CDR2 SMNVEV (reference sequence). CDR3 nucleotides: TGTGCCAGCAGTTTAGTTATAGGGTGGGGCACTGAAGCTTTCTTT. Translation: CASSLVIGWGTEAFF.

The chain uses TRBV2 and TRBJ2-1; the match to TRBD1 covers 12 bases. CDR3 length equals 14 residues. After removal of 6 bases from V and 9 bases from J, the junction contained 6 bases not matched to a gene. Per the germline V gene, CDR1 is SNHLY and CDR2 is FYNNEI. CDR3: CASSRDRGQGEQFF. DNA of the CDR3: TGTGCCAGCAGCCGGGACAGGGGGCAAGGTGAGCAGTTCTTC. Full variable domain (remainder filled in from reference TRBV2 and TRBJ2-1): EPEVTQTPSHQVTQMGQEVILRCVPISNHLYFYWYRQILGQKVEFLVSFYNNEISEKSEIFDDQFSVERPDGSNFTLKIRSTKLEDSAMYFCASSRDRGQGEQFFGPGTRLTVL.

This sequence joins TRBV6-6 and TRBJ1-2; possible D gene TRBD1, 5 bases. Trimming took 2 bases from V and 4 from J, leaving 8 bases between them. Germline lookup yields CDR1 MNHNY and CDR2 SVGAGI (reference sequence). CDR3 size: 13 residues. CDR3 coding DNA: TGTGCCAGCAGTTACGGGACGGTCTATGGCTACACCTTC. Its protein is CASSYGTVYGYTF.

This clone has more than one count but fewer than ten. The V gene is TRBV9, the J gene TRBJ1-1; D remains ambiguous. This CDR3 spans 13 amino acids. In germline, CDR1 is SGDLS, CDR2 YYNGEE. Trimming cost V 4 bases and J 6 bases, with 13 bases left between them. CDR3 protein: CASSSGSRAEAFF. The DNA for the CDR3 is TGTGCCAGCAGCTCGGGCTCAAGGGCTGAAGCTTTCTTT.

V gene TRBV25-1 combines with J gene TRBJ2-1; 15 bases agree with TRBD2. The CDR3 is 18 residues long. With 4 bases clipped from V and 7 bases from J, the junction kept 11 bases outside the gene matches. Germline V gene sequence: CDR1 MGHDK, CDR2 SYGVNS. The CDR3 sequence: CASSAPGLAGGPRNEQFF. The CDR3 coding sequence is TGTGCCAGCAGTGCCCCCGGACTAGCGGGAGGGCCGCGTAATGAGCAGTTCTTC.

The chain uses TRBV9 and TRBJ2-7; 10 bases fit TRBD2. V shed 3 bases, J shed 7 bases, and the junction held 1 base outside the gene matches. The germline gives CDR1 SGDLS, CDR2 YYNGEE. The length of the CDR3 is 12 residues. The CDR3 region is CASSGLAGEQYF. CDR3 nucleotide sequence: TGTGCCAGCAGCGGACTAGCGGGTGAGCAGTACTTC.

The gene calls are TRBV11-3 and TRBJ1-2; D is unresolved. The CDR3 totals 15 residues. The V end lost 7 bases, the J end lost 0 bases, and 15 bases lay between the germline ends. CDR1 SGHNT and CDR2 YENEEA come from the germline V gene. The CDR3: CASTPFPLANYGYTF. CDR3 nucleotide sequence: TGTGCCAGCACCCCCTTCCCCCTAGCTAACTATGGCTACACCTTC.

The sample holds one count of this clone. The chain is built from TRBV9 and TRBJ2-5; 9 positions agree with TRBD2. The DNA matches TRBJ2-7 better at its end, which makes the J call doubtful. Germline values: CDR1 SGDLS, CDR2 YYNGEE. The CDR3 has 18 amino acids. This chain's CDR3 is CASSVVRVGREGYYEQYF. For the CDR3, the DNA is TGTGCCAGCAGCGTAGTTCGAGTTGGGCGGGAGGGGTACTACGAGCAGTACTTC.

This chain joins TRBV7-3 and TRBJ2-3, with 9 nucleotides matching TRBD2. The germline CDR1 and CDR2 sequences are SGHTA and FQGTGA. This CDR3 spans 15 amino acids. The V and J ends lost 3 bases and 1 base, in that order; junction bases with no gene match: 2. The chain's CDR3 is CASSFRLAGTDTQYF. CDR3 nucleotide sequence: TGTGCCAGCAGCTTTCGACTAGCGGGCACAGATACGCAGTATTTT.

V gene TRBV2 combines with J gene TRBJ2-2, with D unresolved. V lost 8 bases to trimming and J lost 4 bases, with 11 bases between them. CDR1 and CDR2 (germline): SNHLY, FYNNEI. This CDR3 has 13 residues. This CDR3 reads CASEAATTGELFF. Here the CDR3 DNA reads TGTGCCAGCGAGGCAGCGACCACCGGGGAGCTGTTTTTT. Supplemented by reference TRBV2 and TRBJ2-2, the full variable domain reads EPEVTQTPSHQVTQMGQEVILRCVPISNHLYFYWYRQILGQKVEFLVSFYNNEISEKSEIFDDQFSVERPDGSNFTLKIRSTKLEDSAMYFCASEAATTGELFFGEGSRLTVL.

The chain employs TRBV6-4 and TRBJ2-1; TRBD2 matches at 15 bases. The CDR3 runs 16 residues. The junction had 6 bases not matched to a gene; V was cut back by 5 bases and J by 7 bases. Germline CDR1 reads MRHNA; CDR2 reads SNTAGT. Here the CDR3 reads CASSHTGTSGRNEQFF. The CDR3 coding sequence is TGTGCCAGCAGTCACACCGGGACTAGCGGGAGGAATGAGCAGTTCTTC.